This entry lists 13 T cell receptor beta chains sequenced from one sample in a study of T-cell reconstitution after alpha-beta-depleted transplantation in children (dated by TCRdb to 2016 to 2017). Libraries were made using PCR. The reads were generated on an Illumina HiSeq 2500. TCR library preparation used molecular barcoding, with unique molecular identifiers applied to normalize quantification of the TCRbeta repertoire. Using fastp at Q25 and MiXCR, TCRdb reprocessed the public reads and kept productive beta chains. For every CDR3 protein sequence, its rows merge into one entry that carries the most common genes and DNA. This sample comprises a few hundred thousand distinct CDR3 sequences, approximately 12% of them detected only once. The ten most abundant clones make up approximately 2% of the sample. The sample's treatment or condition label, decoded: allogeneic hematopoietic cell transplantation with graft depleted of TCRalphabeta T cells and CD19 B cells.

This specimen consisted of PBMCs, mostly from graft donor cells, obtained 360 days after TCRalphabeta/CD19-depleted stem cell transplant. The receptors were sampled from a male patient aged 10 to 17 who had a stem cell transplant for acute myeloid leukemia, so the T cells may come from the graft donor.

This clonotype appeared many times. This chain connects TRBV28 to TRBJ2-7, with 8 bases aligning to TRBD1. Unmatched junction bases numbered 6, after V lost 6 bases and J lost 5 bases. Germline V lookup: CDR1 MDHEN, CDR2 SYDVKM. This CDR3 region has 13 residues. CDR3 sequence (DNA): TGTGCCAGCAGGGGACAGGATCTCGACGAGCAGTACTTC. As protein: CASRGQDLDEQYF.

This chain connects TRBV6-5 to TRBJ2-7; perhaps TRBD1 as D (5 bases). V dropped 2 bases and J dropped 3 bases, with 17 bases sitting between them. The CDR3 spans 16 residues. Germline CDR1 MNHEY, CDR2 SVGAGI. As DNA, the CDR3 is TGTGCCAGCAGTTACGAAGGTTTGGGAAGGGGCTACGAGCAGTACTTC. Protein sequence: CASSYEGLGRGYEQYF.

The J gene is TRBJ2-1, the V gene TRBV5-1, with 9 bases lining up with TRBD2. The CDR3 extends over 17 amino acids. V shed 4 bases and J 0 bases; nucleotides not matched to a gene: 8. Germline V gene data show CDR1 as SGHRS and CDR2 as YFSETQ. Here the CDR3 reads CASSPASGRPSYNEQFF. CDR3 bases: TGCGCCAGCAGCCCGGCAAGCGGGAGGCCCTCCTACAATGAGCAGTTCTTC.

The chain uses TRBV7-3 and TRBJ2-1, with TRBD2 matching over 7 bases. This CDR3 contains 16 residues. Germline V gene sequence: CDR1 SGHTA, CDR2 FQGTGA. J was trimmed by 3 bases and V by 1 base; bases with no gene match: 6. CDR3 protein: CASSLMAGVGYNEQFF. In DNA, the CDR3 is TGTGCCAGCAGCTTAATGGCGGGAGTAGGCTACAATGAGCAGTTCTTC. Together with reference TRBV7-3 and TRBJ2-1, the CDR3 gives the full variable domain: GAGVSQTPSNKVTEKGKYVELRCDPISGHTALYWYRQSLGQGPEFLIYFQGTGAADDSGLPNDRFFAVRPEGSVSTLKIQRTERGDSAVYLCASSLMAGVGYNEQFFGPGTRLTVL.

The chain has TRBV7-9 and TRBJ2-1; TRBD2 matches 12 bases. Trimming at V came to 5 bases and at J to 9 bases, leaving 11 bases not matched to a gene. The CDR3 has 16 amino acids. The germline V gene encodes CDR1 SEHNR and CDR2 FQNEAQ (reference sequence). CDR3 sequence: CASSHGASGRAGEQFF. The CDR3 coding sequence is TGTGCCAGCAGCCACGGTGCTAGCGGGAGGGCCGGTGAGCAGTTCTTC.

Only a few counts were recorded for this clonotype. This chain links TRBV30 with TRBJ2-5; D possibly corresponds to TRBD1 (7 bases). Trimming cost V 8 bases and J 5 bases, with 18 bases left between them. Germline V gives CDR1 GTSNPN, CDR2 SVGIG (reference sequence). The CDR3 contains 13 residues. CDR3 sequence reads: CARRQGLVETQYF. CDR3 coding DNA: TGTGCCCGACGACAGGGACTGGTCGAGACCCAGTACTTC.

V usage is TRBV15 and J usage is TRBJ2-2; D call uncertain. The ends were cut back, 5 bases at V and 1 base at J, with 8 bases in the middle. Germline-derived CDR1 and CDR2 are LNHNV and YYDKDF (reference sequence). CDR3 length equals 14 residues. In DNA form, the CDR3 reads TGTGCCACCAGCCTCGACCTGAACACCGGGGAGCTGTTTTTT. Protein sequence: CATSLDLNTGELFF. The full variable domain, completed using reference TRBV15 and TRBJ2-2, is DAMVIQNPRYQVTQFGKPVTLSCSQTLNHNVMYWYQQKSSQAPKLLFHYYDKDFNNEADTPDNFQSRRPNTSFCFLDIRSPGLGDTAMYLCATSLDLNTGELFFGEGSRLTVL.

The V call is TRBV12-3 or TRBV12-4, the J call TRBJ2-2; TRBD1 matches 9 bases. There are 14 residues in the CDR3. The trim removed 7 bases at V and 4 bases at J, leaving 4 bases unmatched. The CDR3: CASTQTGGTGELFF. CDR3 sequence (DNA): TGTGCCAGCACCCAGACAGGGGGCACCGGGGAGCTGTTTTTT.

The chain joins TRBV20-1 to TRBJ2-7; 11 nucleotides line up with TRBD2. The CDR3 is 15 amino acids. The germline V gene encodes CDR1 DFQATT and CDR2 SNEGSKA (reference sequence). V gave up 1 base and J gave up 0 bases; unmatched junction bases: 2. The CDR3 is CSARALAGGSYEQYF. DNA of the CDR3: TGCAGTGCTAGAGCTCTAGCGGGAGGCTCCTACGAGCAGTACTTC.

This clonotype was picked up a small number of times. The chain has TRBV5-1 and TRBJ2-3; possibly TRBD1 for D (6 bases). Trimming stripped 0 bases from V and 5 bases from J, with 16 bases between. This CDR3 has 16 residues. Germline assignment: CDR1 SGHRS and CDR2 YFSETQ. In DNA form, the CDR3 reads TGCGCCAGCAGCTTGGGTTTTGACAGGTTACGAGATACGCAGTATTTT. It is translated as CASSLGFDRLRDTQYF.

In its sample, this clonotype was seen once. This chain uses TRBV3-1 with TRBJ1-1; D uncertain. V lost 4 bases to trimming and J lost 1 base, with 7 bases between them. This CDR3 comprises 13 residues. Germline V gene sequence: CDR1 LGHDT, CDR2 YNNKEL (reference sequence). The CDR3 spells CASSLTKNTEAFF. The CDR3 coding sequence is TGTGCCAGCAGCCTCACAAAGAACACTGAAGCTTTCTTT.

This clonotype has a handful of counts. The chain uses TRBV29-1 and TRBJ2-5; 13 nucleotides agree with TRBD2. The trim removed 4 bases at V and 2 bases at J, leaving 4 bases unmatched. The length of the CDR3 is 15 residues. CDR1 and CDR2 (germline): SQVTM, ANQGSEA. The CDR3 here is CSVAGTSGIQETQYF. CDR3 coding DNA: TGCAGCGTTGCCGGGACTAGCGGGATACAAGAGACCCAGTACTTC.

Points on this clonotype: A much larger clone lies one base from this, so it may be a read error. This chain links TRBV15 with TRBJ2-5; TRBD1 matches at 7 bases. This CDR3 contains 15 residues. V shed 3 bases, J shed 1 base, and the junction held 5 bases outside the gene matches. Germline V gives CDR1 LNHNV, CDR2 YYDKDF (reference sequence). The CDR3 region has the DNA TGTGCCACCAGCAGGTATTGGACAGGCCAAGAGACCCAGTACTTC. Translating gives CATSRYWTGQETQYF. Using reference TRBV15 and TRBJ2-5 for the parts outside the CDR3, the full variable domain is DAMVIQNPRYQVTQFGKPVTLSCSQTLNHNVMYWYQQKSSQAPKLLFHYYDKDFNNEADTPDNFQSRRPNTSFCFLDIRSPGLGDTAMYLCATSRYWTGQETQYFGPGTRLLVL.